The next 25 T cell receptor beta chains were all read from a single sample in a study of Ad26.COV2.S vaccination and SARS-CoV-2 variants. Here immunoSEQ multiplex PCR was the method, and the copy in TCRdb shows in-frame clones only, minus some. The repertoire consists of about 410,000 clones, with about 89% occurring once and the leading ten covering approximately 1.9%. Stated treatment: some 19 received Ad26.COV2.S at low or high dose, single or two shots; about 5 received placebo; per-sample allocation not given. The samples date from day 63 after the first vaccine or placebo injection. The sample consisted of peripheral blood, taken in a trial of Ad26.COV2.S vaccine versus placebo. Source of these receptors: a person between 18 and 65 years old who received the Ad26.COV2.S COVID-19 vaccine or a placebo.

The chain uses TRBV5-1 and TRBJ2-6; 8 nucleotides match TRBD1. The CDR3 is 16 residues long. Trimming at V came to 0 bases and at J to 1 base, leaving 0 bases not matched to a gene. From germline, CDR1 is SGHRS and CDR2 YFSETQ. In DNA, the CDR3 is TGCGCCAGCAGCTTGGGGGACAGGTCTGGGGCCAACGTCCTGACTTTC. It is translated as CASSLGDRSGANVLTF.

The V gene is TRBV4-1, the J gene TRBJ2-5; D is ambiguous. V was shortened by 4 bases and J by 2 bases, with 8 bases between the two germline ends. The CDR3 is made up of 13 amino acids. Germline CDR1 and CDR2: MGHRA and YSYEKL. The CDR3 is CASSRTVQETQYF. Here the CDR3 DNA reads TGCGCCAGCAGCCGGACGGTACAAGAGACCCAGTACTTC.

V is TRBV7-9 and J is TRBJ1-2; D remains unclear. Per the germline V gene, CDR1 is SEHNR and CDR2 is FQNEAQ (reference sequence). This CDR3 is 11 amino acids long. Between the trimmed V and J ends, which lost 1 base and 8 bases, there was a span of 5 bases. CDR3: CASSLDVGYTF. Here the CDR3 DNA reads TGTGCCAGCAGCTTAGATGTGGGCTACACCTTC. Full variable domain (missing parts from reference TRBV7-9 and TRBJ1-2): DTGVSQNPRHKITKRGQNVTFRCDPISEHNRLYWYRQTLGQGPEFLTYFQNEAQLEKSRLLSDRFSAERPKGSFSTLEIQRTEQGDSAMYLCASSLDVGYTFGSGTRLTVV.

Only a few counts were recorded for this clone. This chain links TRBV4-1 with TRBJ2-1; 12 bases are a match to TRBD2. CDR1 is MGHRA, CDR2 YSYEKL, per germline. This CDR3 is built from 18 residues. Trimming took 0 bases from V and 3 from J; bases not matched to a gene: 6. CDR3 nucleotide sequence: TGCGCCAGCAGCCAAGATTGGCGACTAGCGGGGGTCTACAATGAGCAGTTCTTC. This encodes CASSQDWRLAGVYNEQFF.

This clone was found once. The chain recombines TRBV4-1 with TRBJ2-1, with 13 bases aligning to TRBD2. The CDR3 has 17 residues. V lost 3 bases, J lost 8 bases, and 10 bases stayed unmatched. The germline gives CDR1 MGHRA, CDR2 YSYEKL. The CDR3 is CASSHAPGLAGVDEQFF. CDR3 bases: TGCGCCAGCAGCCACGCGCCCGGACTAGCGGGAGTAGATGAGCAGTTCTTC.

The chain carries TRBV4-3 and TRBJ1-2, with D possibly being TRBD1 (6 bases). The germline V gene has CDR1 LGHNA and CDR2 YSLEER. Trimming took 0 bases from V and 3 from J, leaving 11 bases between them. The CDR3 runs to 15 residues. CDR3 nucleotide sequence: TGCGCCAGCAGCCAAGACGGGGGGCAGGACTATGGCTACACCTTC. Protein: CASSQDGGQDYGYTF.

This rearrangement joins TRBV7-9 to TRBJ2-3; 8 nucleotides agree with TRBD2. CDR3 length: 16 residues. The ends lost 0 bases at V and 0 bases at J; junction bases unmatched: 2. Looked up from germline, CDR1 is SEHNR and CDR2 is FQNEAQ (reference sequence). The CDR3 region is CASSLAASGSTDTQYF. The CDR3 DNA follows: TGTGCCAGCAGCTTAGCGGCTAGCGGGAGCACAGATACGCAGTATTTT.

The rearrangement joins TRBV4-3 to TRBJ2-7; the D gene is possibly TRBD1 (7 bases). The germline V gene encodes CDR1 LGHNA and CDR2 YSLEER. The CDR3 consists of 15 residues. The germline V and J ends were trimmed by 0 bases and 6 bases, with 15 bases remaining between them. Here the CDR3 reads CASSQDLMRDSEQYF. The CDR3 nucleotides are TGCGCCAGCAGCCAAGATCTAATGCGGGACAGCGAGCAGTACTTC.

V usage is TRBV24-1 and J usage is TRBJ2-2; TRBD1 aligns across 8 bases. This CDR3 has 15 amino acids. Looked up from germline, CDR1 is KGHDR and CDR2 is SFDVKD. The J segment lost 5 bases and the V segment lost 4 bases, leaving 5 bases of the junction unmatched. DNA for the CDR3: TGTGCCACCAGTGACCTGACAGGGGTGACCGGGGAGCTGTTTTTT. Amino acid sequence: CATSDLTGVTGELFF.

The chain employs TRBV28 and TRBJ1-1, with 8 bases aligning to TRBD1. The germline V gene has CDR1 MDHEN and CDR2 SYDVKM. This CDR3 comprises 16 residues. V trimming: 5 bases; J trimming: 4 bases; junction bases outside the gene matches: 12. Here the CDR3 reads CASSPRAGGGGTEAFF. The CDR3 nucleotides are TGTGCCAGCAGTCCCCGGGCAGGGGGCGGTGGCACTGAAGCTTTCTTT.

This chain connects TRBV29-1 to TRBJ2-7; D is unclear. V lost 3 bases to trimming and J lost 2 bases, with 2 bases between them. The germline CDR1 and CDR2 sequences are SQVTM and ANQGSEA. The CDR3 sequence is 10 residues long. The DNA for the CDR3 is TGCAGCGTTGACACCTACGAGCAGTACTTC. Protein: CSVDTYEQYF.

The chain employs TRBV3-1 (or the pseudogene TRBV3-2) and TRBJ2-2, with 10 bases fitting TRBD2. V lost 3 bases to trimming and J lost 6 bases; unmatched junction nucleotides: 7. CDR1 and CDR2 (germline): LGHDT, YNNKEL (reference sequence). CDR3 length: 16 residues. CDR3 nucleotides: TGTGCCAGCAGCCAGGATTTAGCGGGAGGACCCGGGGAGCTGTTTTTT. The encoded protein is CASSQDLAGGPGELFF.

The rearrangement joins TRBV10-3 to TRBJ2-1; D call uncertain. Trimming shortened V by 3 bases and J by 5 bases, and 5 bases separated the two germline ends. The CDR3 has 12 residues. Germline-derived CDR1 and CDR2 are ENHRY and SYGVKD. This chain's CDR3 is CAISDVDNEQFF. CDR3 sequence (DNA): TGTGCCATCAGTGACGTAGACAATGAGCAGTTCTTC.

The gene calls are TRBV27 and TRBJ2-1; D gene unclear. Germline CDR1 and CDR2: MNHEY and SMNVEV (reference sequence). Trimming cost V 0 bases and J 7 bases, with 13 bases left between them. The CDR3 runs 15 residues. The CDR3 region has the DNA TGTGCCAGCAGTTTATCGGGAAGAGTGTTAAATGAGCAGTTCTTC. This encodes CASSLSGRVLNEQFF.

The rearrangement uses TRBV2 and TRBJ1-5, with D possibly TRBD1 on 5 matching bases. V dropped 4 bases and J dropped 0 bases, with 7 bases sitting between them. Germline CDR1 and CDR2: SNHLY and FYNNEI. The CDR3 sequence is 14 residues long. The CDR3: CASSVGHSNQPQHF. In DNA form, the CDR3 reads TGTGCCAGCAGTGTGGGGCATAGCAATCAGCCCCAGCATTTT.

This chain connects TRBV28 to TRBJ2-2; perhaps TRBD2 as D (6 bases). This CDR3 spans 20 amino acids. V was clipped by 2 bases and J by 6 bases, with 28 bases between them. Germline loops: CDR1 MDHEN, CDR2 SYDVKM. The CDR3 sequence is CASSLESRLRDPGGPGELFF. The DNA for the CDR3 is TGTGCCAGCAGTTTAGAGTCGAGGTTGCGGGACCCCGGGGGACCCGGGGAGCTGTTTTTT.

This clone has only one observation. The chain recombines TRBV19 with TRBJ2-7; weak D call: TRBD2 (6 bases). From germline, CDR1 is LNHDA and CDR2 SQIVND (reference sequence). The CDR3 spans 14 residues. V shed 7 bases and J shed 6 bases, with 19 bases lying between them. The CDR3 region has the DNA TGTGCCAGTACTCCTCAGGGAGCGGGCTCCGAGCAGTACTTC. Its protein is CASTPQGAGSEQYF.

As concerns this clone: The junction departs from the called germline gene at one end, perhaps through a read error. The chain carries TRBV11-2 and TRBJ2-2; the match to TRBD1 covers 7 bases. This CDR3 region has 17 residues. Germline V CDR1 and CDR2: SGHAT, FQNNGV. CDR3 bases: TGTGCCAGCATCTTAAGCATAGGGGGACAGCGAGCCGGGGAGCTGTTTTTT. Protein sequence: CASILSIGGQRAGELFF.

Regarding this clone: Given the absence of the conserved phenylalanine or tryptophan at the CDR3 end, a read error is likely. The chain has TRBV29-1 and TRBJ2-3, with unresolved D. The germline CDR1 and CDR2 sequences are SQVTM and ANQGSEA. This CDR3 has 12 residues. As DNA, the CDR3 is TGCAGTGCTCAGCCGATAACAGATACGCAGTATCTT. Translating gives CSAQPITDTQYL.

CDR3 nucleotides: TGTGCCAGCAGCCCGGGACTAGGAATGAATGAGCAGTTCTTC. Residues: CASSPGLGMNEQFF. The chain combines TRBV6-5 with TRBJ2-1; 8 bases match TRBD2. The CDR3 sequence is 14 residues long. In germline, CDR1 is MNHEY, CDR2 SVGAGI. V shed 6 bases, J shed 7 bases, and the junction held 8 bases outside the gene matches.

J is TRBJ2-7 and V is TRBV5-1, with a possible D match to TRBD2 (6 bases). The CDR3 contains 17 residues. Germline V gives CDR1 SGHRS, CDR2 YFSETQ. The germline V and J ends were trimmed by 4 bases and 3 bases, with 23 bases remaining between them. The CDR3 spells CASSTGGGRGLRYEQYF. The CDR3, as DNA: TGCGCCAGCAGCACTGGCGGCGGTCGGGGACTCCGCTACGAGCAGTACTTC.

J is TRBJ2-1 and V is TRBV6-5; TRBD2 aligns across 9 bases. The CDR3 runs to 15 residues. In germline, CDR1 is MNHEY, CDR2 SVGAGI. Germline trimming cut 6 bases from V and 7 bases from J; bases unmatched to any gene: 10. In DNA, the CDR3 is TGTGCCAGCAGGACAGGGACTAGCATCGGAAATGAGCAGTTCTTC. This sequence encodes CASRTGTSIGNEQFF.

Written as DNA, the CDR3 is TGTGCCAGCAGCACCCGTGAAACTAGCGGGAGTTCCTACGAGCAGTACTTC. As protein: CASSTRETSGSSYEQYF. The chain is built from TRBV5-4 and TRBJ2-7; 11 bases fit TRBD2. The CDR3 sequence is 17 residues long. The trim removed 4 bases at V and 1 base at J, leaving 10 bases unmatched. Germline-derived CDR1 and CDR2 are SGHNT and YYREEE (reference sequence).

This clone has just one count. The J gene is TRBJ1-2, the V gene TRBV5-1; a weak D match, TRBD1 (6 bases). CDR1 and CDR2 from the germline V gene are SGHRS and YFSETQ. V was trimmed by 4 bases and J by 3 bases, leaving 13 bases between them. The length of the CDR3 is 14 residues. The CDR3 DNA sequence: TGCGCCAGCAGCGGACAGAGGGGTGACTATGGCTACACCTTC. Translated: CASSGQRGDYGYTF.

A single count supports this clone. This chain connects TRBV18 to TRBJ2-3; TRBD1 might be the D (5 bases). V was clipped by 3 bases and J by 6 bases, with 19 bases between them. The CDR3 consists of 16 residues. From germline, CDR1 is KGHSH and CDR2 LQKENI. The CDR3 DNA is TGTGCCAGCTCACCCAACAGGCCTGGACGCTCGGATACGCAGTATTTT. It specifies CASSPNRPGRSDTQYF.